The source of this TCR beta chain is a study of T cells in Graves' hyperthyroidism and ophthalmopathy. V shed 11 bases and J shed 2 bases, with 18 bases lying between them. Germline V CDR1 and CDR2: MNHNS, SASEGT. The length of the CDR3 is 14 residues. RNA transcripts provided the source from which TCR beta CDR3 regions were amplified. HTBI primers were used for first-round RT-PCR of the TCR CDR3. One entry per CDR3 protein, called by TCRdb with MiXCR from the multiplex PCR reads. The sample yields around 500,000 distinct CDR3 sequences, approximately 15% seen once. This clonotype came up many times. This clonotype originated in a woman between 18 and 29 years old with Graves' hyperthyroidism. V is TRBV6-1 and J is TRBJ1-1; D perhaps matches TRBD1 (5 bases). Sequenced material: blood. CDR3 sequence: CAGRQSTANTEAFF. The CDR3 bases are TGTGCCGGAAGACAATCGACAGCTAACACTGAAGCTTTCTTT.